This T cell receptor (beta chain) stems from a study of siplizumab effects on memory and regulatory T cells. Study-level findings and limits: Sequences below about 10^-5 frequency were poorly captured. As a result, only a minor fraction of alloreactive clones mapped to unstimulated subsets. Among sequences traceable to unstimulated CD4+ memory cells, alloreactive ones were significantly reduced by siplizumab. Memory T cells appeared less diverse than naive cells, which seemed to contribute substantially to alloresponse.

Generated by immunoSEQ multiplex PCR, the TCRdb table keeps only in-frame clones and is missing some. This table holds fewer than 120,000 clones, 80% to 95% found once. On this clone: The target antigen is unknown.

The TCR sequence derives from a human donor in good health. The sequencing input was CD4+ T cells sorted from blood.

DNA of the CDR3: TGTGCCAGCAGCCTCGGAGGGCTGGACTATGGCTACACCTTC. Residues: CASSLGGLDYGYTF. The chain links TRBV2 to TRBJ1-2; D ambiguous. CDR3 length: 14 residues. With 6 bases removed from V and 3 bases from J, the gap between germline ends came to 14 bases. The germline gives CDR1 SNHLY, CDR2 FYNNEI.